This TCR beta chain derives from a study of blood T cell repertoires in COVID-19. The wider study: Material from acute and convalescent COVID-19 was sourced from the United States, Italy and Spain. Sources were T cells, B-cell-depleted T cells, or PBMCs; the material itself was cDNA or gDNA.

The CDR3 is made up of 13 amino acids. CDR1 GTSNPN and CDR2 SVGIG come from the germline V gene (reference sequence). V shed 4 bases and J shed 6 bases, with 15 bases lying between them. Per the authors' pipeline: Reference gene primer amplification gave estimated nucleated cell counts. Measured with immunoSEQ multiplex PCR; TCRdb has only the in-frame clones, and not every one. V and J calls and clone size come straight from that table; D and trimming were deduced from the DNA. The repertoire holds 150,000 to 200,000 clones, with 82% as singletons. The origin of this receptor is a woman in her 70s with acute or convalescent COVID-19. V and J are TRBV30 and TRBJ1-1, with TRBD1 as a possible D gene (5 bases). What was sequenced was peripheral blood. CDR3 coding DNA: TGTGCCTGGACATACCGGGGGGATTCTGAAGCTTTCTTT. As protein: CAWTYRGDSEAFF.